The rows below give T cell receptor beta chains drawn from one sample of a study of metastatic and nonmetastatic thyroid tumors. TCRdb reanalyzed the PCR reads via MiXCR. The sample shows under 40,000 clones, 17% of them seen only once. Sequencing was performed on blood. These receptors originate from a male donor with papillary thyroid cancer or a benign thyroid nodule (not recorded which). Some clones in this sample may be carry-over from other donors' samples. Each CDR3 is given with its conserved first and last residue. Each record gives: D gene, J gene, clone size, V gene, CDR3 protein, CDR3 DNA. A D gene is named only where the DNA matches it firmly. Some rows have no size entry. The others give once, few or many, or a class for an expanded clone.

D gene: TRBD2
J gene: TRBJ2-7
clone size: many
V gene: TRBV4-1
CDR3 protein: CASSQGLAGGLEQYF
CDR3 DNA: TGCGCCAGCAGCCAAGGACTAGCGGGAGGCCTGGAGCAGTACTTC

D gene: TRBD2
J gene: TRBJ2-7
clone size: many
V gene: TRBV6-1
CDR3 protein: CASKKTSGSYEQYF
CDR3 DNA: TGTGCCAGCAAAAAGACTAGCGGGAGCTACGAGCAGTACTTC

D gene: .
J gene: TRBJ2-1
clone size: once
V gene: TRBV7-2
CDR3 protein: CANSLSSGNEQFF
CDR3 DNA: TGTGCCAACAGCTTATCGTCAGGGAATGAGCAGTTCTTC

D gene: .
J gene: TRBJ1-2
clone size: .
V gene: TRBV6-2/TRBV6-3
CDR3 protein: CASSREHGAGHGYTF
CDR3 DNA: TGTGCCAGCAGTCGAGAACATGGGGCCGGCCATGGCTACACCTTC

D gene: TRBD2
J gene: TRBJ2-1
clone size: many
V gene: TRBV18
CDR3 protein: CASSGLAGQHNEQFF
CDR3 DNA: TGTGCCAGCTCAGGACTAGCGGGTCAGCACAATGAGCAGTTCTTC

D gene: .
J gene: TRBJ1-3
clone size: .
V gene: TRBV5-1
CDR3 protein: CASSSEGSGNTIYF
CDR3 DNA: TGCGCCAGCAGCTCGGAGGGCTCTGGAAACACCATATATTTT

D gene: .
J gene: TRBJ1-1
clone size: many
V gene: TRBV7-7
CDR3 protein: CASSSSVNTEAFF
CDR3 DNA: TGTGCTAGCAGCTCCTCAGTGAACACTGAAGCTTTCTTT

D gene: .
J gene: TRBJ2-3
clone size: few
V gene: TRBV12-3/TRBV12-4
CDR3 protein: CASSDPVGLSTDTQYF
CDR3 DNA: TGTGCCAGCAGTGACCCAGTGGGGTTGAGCACAGATACGCAGTATTTT

D gene: TRBD2
J gene: TRBJ2-3
clone size: many
V gene: TRBV6-1
CDR3 protein: CASSYSGGDTDTQYF
CDR3 DNA: TGTGCCAGCAGTTATAGCGGGGGGGACACAGATACGCAGTATTTT

D gene: .
J gene: TRBJ2-2
clone size: .
V gene: TRBV11-2
CDR3 protein: CASIFGGELFF
CDR3 DNA: TGTGCCAGCATCTTCGGGGGGGAGCTGTTTTTT

D gene: .
J gene: TRBJ1-2
clone size: many
V gene: TRBV24-1
CDR3 protein: CATSDPDRFHGYTF
CDR3 DNA: TGTGCCACCAGTGACCCAGACAGGTTCCATGGCTACACCTTC

D gene: .
J gene: TRBJ2-5
clone size: few
V gene: TRBV7-4
CDR3 protein: CASSTGSRETQYF
CDR3 DNA: TGTGCCAGCAGCACCGGGTCCCGTGAGACCCAGTACTTC

D gene: TRBD2
J gene: TRBJ2-7
clone size: many
V gene: TRBV25-1
CDR3 protein: CASSDPGTSGRVFEQYF
CDR3 DNA: TGTGCCAGCAGTGATCCCGGGACTAGCGGGAGGGTGTTCGAGCAGTACTTC

D gene: .
J gene: TRBJ2-7
clone size: medium-sized
V gene: TRBV2
CDR3 protein: CASSEIYYEQYF
CDR3 DNA: TGTGCCAGCAGTGAGATTTACTACGAGCAGTACTTC

D gene: TRBD1
J gene: TRBJ2-7
clone size: many
V gene: TRBV20-1
CDR3 protein: CSATGTDFYEQYF
CDR3 DNA: TGCAGTGCTACCGGGACAGATTTCTACGAGCAGTACTTC

D gene: .
J gene: TRBJ2-7
clone size: medium-sized
V gene: TRBV11-3
CDR3 protein: CASSPDGVSSYEQYF
CDR3 DNA: TGTGCCAGCAGCCCAGATGGGGTGTCTTCCTACGAGCAGTACTTC

D gene: .
J gene: TRBJ2-2
clone size: many
V gene: TRBV2
CDR3 protein: CASSEFFGVTGELFF
CDR3 DNA: TGTGCCAGCAGTGAATTCTTCGGCGTAACCGGGGAGCTGTTTTTT

D gene: TRBD1
J gene: TRBJ2-7
clone size: few
V gene: TRBV6-1
CDR3 protein: CASRVGGALEEQYF
CDR3 DNA: TGTGCCAGCAGGGTAGGGGGCGCCTTGGAGGAGCAGTACTTC

D gene: .
J gene: TRBJ1-1
clone size: .
V gene: TRBV19
CDR3 protein: CASRYGGRNTEAFF
CDR3 DNA: TGTGCCAGTAGGTACGGAGGTCGTAACACTGAAGCTTTCTTT

D gene: TRBD2
J gene: TRBJ2-3
clone size: many
V gene: TRBV11-2
CDR3 protein: CASSLSSGGGTDTQYF
CDR3 DNA: TGTGCCAGCAGCTTAAGTAGCGGGGGGGGCACAGATACGCAGTATTTT

D gene: .
J gene: TRBJ2-1
clone size: many
V gene: TRBV5-6
CDR3 protein: CASSLWDGGHEQFF
CDR3 DNA: TGTGCCAGCAGCTTGTGGGACGGGGGTCATGAGCAGTTCTTC

D gene: .
J gene: TRBJ2-3
clone size: .
V gene: TRBV5-1
CDR3 protein: CASSLASLRTQYF
CDR3 DNA: TGCGCCAGCAGCTTGGCAAGTCTGAGGACGCAGTATTTT

D gene: .
J gene: TRBJ2-2
clone size: few
V gene: TRBV10-1
CDR3 protein: CASSEASGVLRGAVFF
CDR3 DNA: .

D gene: TRBD2
J gene: TRBJ2-7
clone size: .
V gene: TRBV20-1
CDR3 protein: CSAWDYSSYEQYF
CDR3 DNA: TGCAGTGCCTGGGACTACTCCTCCTACGAGCAGTACTTC

D gene: .
J gene: TRBJ2-3
clone size: many
V gene: TRBV4-1
CDR3 protein: CASSQDHSTTDTQYF
CDR3 DNA: TGCGCCAGCAGCCAAGATCACTCCACCACAGATACGCAGTATTTT

D gene: .
J gene: TRBJ1-2
clone size: many
V gene: TRBV6-2/TRBV6-3
CDR3 protein: CASSQQVNYGYTF
CDR3 DNA: TGTGCCAGCAGCCAACAGGTTAACTATGGCTACACCTTC

D gene: .
J gene: TRBJ1-1
clone size: many
V gene: TRBV6-4
CDR3 protein: CASSDSNRGHAFF
CDR3 DNA: TGTGCCAGCAGTGACTCGAATCGGGGTCACGCTTTCTTT

D gene: TRBD1
J gene: TRBJ2-2
clone size: many
V gene: TRBV6-4
CDR3 protein: CASSDDRVTGELFF
CDR3 DNA: TGTGCCAGCAGTGACGACAGGGTGACCGGGGAGCTGTTTTTT

D gene: .
J gene: TRBJ1-1
clone size: many
V gene: TRBV9
CDR3 protein: CASSVDFGTPGTEAFF
CDR3 DNA: TGTGCCAGCAGCGTAGATTTCGGGACGCCGGGCACTGAAGCTTTCTTT

D gene: .
J gene: TRBJ2-2
clone size: many
V gene: TRBV10-2
CDR3 protein: CASSRDGSYTGELFF
CDR3 DNA: TGCGCCAGCAGTCGGGACGGATCCTACACCGGGGAGCTGTTTTTT

D gene: .
J gene: TRBJ1-6
clone size: once
V gene: TRBV20-1
CDR3 protein: CSPLRQDNSYNSPLHF
CDR3 DNA: TGCAGTCCTCTTCGCCAGGACAACTCCTATAATTCACCCCTCCACTTT

D gene: .
J gene: TRBJ1-6
clone size: .
V gene: TRBV30
CDR3 protein: CAWSVGGPRSPLHF
CDR3 DNA: TGTGCCTGGAGTGTTGGAGGGCCTCGATCACCCCTCCACTTT

D gene: .
J gene: TRBJ2-5
clone size: many
V gene: TRBV7-9
CDR3 protein: CASSLVQNQETQYF
CDR3 DNA: TGTGCCAGCAGCTTAGTACAAAACCAAGAGACCCAGTACTTC

D gene: .
J gene: TRBJ1-5
clone size: medium-sized
V gene: TRBV27
CDR3 protein: CASSPRQASNQPQHF
CDR3 DNA: TGTGCCAGCAGTCCCAGACAGGCGAGCAATCAGCCCCAGCATTTT

D gene: .
J gene: TRBJ2-5
clone size: .
V gene: TRBV7-6
CDR3 protein: CASSDKGTQYF
CDR3 DNA: TGTGCCAGCAGCGACAAAGGGACCCAGTACTTC

D gene: .
J gene: TRBJ2-5
clone size: many
V gene: TRBV3-1
CDR3 protein: CASSQVAGPETQYF
CDR3 DNA: TGTGCCAGCAGCCAAGTTGCGGGGCCGGAGACCCAGTACTTC

D gene: .
J gene: TRBJ2-6
clone size: few
V gene: TRBV6-1
CDR3 protein: CASNVDQRVLTF
CDR3 DNA: TGTGCCAGCAATGTGGACCAGCGCGTCCTGACTTTC

D gene: .
J gene: TRBJ2-1
clone size: medium-sized
V gene: TRBV27
CDR3 protein: CASSWGGNNEQFF
CDR3 DNA: TGTGCCAGCAGTTGGGGCGGGAACAATGAGCAGTTCTTC

D gene: TRBD2
J gene: TRBJ2-5
clone size: many
V gene: TRBV20-1
CDR3 protein: CSARRTSGGAQETQYF
CDR3 DNA: TGCAGTGCCCGACGCACTAGCGGGGGGGCCCAAGAGACCCAGTACTTC